The T cell receptor beta chain under discussion was sequenced for a study of blood T cell repertoires in COVID-19. Assignment of participants to cohorts was predicated upon participant-reported clinical history. Sequenced by immunoSEQ multiplex PCR; TCRdb stores in-frame clones only, minus some. The sample has around 300,000 clones; around 87% are singletons. CDR3 size: 15 residues. CDR1 and CDR2 (germline): MNHEY, SVGAGI. V shed 5 bases and J 3 bases; nucleotides not matched to a gene: 3. Sequencing used PBMCs or T cells enriched from blood (not recorded which). This chain joins TRBV6-5 and TRBJ2-2; the match to TRBD1 covers 10 bases. The TCR was taken from a woman in her late teens or twenties who had recovered from COVID-19. CDR3 DNA: TGTGCCAGCAGTCCGGACAGGGGGTACACCGGGGAGCTGTTTTTT. Translated, it gives CASSPDRGYTGELFF.